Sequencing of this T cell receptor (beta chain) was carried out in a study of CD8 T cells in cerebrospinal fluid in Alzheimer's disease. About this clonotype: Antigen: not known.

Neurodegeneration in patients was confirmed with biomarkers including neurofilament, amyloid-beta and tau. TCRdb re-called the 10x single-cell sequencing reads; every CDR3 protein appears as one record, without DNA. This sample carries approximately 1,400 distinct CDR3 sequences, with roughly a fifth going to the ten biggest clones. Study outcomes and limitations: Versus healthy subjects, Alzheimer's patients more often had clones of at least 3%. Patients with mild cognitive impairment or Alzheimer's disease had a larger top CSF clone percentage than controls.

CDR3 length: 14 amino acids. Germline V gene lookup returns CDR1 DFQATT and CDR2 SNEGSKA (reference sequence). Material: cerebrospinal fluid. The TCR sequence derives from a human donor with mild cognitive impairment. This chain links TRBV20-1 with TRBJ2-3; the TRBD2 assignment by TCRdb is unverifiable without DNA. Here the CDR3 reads CSARAGGFTDTQYF.